The rows below give T cell receptor beta chains drawn from one sample of a study of shared clonotypes between healthy human individuals. Produced via immunoSEQ multiplex PCR; TCRdb's table is partial and in-frame only. In the table there are about 100,000 clones, 67% of which are singletons. Source material: memory CD8+ T cells sorted from blood. The receptors derive from a woman in her twenties or thirties in good health. The CDR3 runs from the conserved cysteine through the conserved F or W. Fields, in order: J gene, D gene, V gene, clone size, CDR3 protein, CDR3 DNA. D genes are given only for firm matches. Not every row has a clone size; where given, it reads once, few, many or a size class.

>TRBJ2-3|.|TRBV4-1|.
CASSQDLASASTDTQYF
TGCGCCAGCAGCCAAGATCTTGCTAGCGCTAGCACAGATACGCAGTATTTT
>TRBJ2-5|.|TRBV7-9|many
CASSLGDGHTETQYF
TGTGCCAGCAGCTTGGGGGACGGCCATACGGAGACCCAGTACTTC
>TRBJ2-2|.|TRBV11-2|few
CASSSTPQVGTGELFF
TGTGCCAGCAGCTCGACACCTCAGGTCGGGACCGGGGAGCTGTTTTTT
>TRBJ2-6|.|TRBV5-8|many
CASSQNSHGESGANVLTF
TGTGCCAGCAGCCAAAACAGTCACGGGGAATCTGGGGCCAACGTCCTGACTTTC
>TRBJ2-1|TRBD1|TRBV4-2|.
CASSQDPGTGINEQFF
TGTGCCAGCAGCCAAGATCCGGGGACAGGGATCAATGAGCAGTTCTTC
>TRBJ1-2|TRBD1|TRBV29-1|many
CSAGVIRGAPDGHYGYTF
TGCAGCGCCGGGGTCATCAGGGGGGCACCCGATGGCCACTATGGCTACACCTTC
>TRBJ2-3|TRBD2|TRBV5-4|.
CASSGLAGVDTQYF
TGTGCCAGCAGTGGACTAGCGGGAGTAGATACGCAGTATTTT
>TRBJ1-4|.|TRBV15|.
CATLRAGANEKLFF
TGTGCCACCTTAAGGGCAGGGGCTAATGAAAAACTGTTTTTT
>TRBJ2-3|.|TRBV6-4|.
CASSSGSTDTQYF
TGTGCCAGCTCAAGCGGGAGCACAGATACGCAGTATTTT
>TRBJ2-7|.|TRBV15|few
CATSGGSDEQYF
TGTGCCACCAGCGGGGGATCCGACGAGCAGTACTTC
>TRBJ2-7|.|TRBV2|.
CASSEWTSSSYEQYF
TGTGCCAGCAGTGAATGGACATCAAGCTCCTACGAGCAGTACTTC
>TRBJ2-2|.|TRBV6-6|.
CASSYERPGAGELFF
TGTGCCAGCAGTTACGAGCGCCCGGGGGCCGGGGAGCTGTTTTTT
>TRBJ2-7|.|TRBV2|.
CASRTVINYEQYF
TGTGCCAGCAGAACAGTTATAAACTACGAGCAGTACTTC
>TRBJ1-1|.|TRBV28|.
CASRAPAGEPGNTEAFF
TGTGCCAGCAGAGCCCCGGCAGGGGAACCGGGGAACACTGAAGCTTTCTTT
>TRBJ2-1|TRBD2|TRBV25-1|many
CASSESGSLGNEQFF
TGTGCCAGCAGTGAAAGCGGGAGTTTGGGCAATGAGCAGTTCTTC
>TRBJ2-5|.|TRBV9|.
CASSPRTGGPETQYF
TGTGCCAGCAGCCCCAGGACCGGAGGGCCAGAGACCCAGTACTTC
>TRBJ2-1|TRBD1|TRBV6-5|many
CASSRTGNPYNEQFF
TGTGCCAGCAGCCGGACAGGGAACCCCTACAATGAGCAGTTCTTC
>TRBJ1-2|.|TRBV2|few
CASSDVGSGYGYTF
TGTGCCAGCAGTGACGTTGGATCGGGGTATGGCTACACCTTC
>TRBJ1-4|.|TRBV5-1|.
CASSSKDESREEKLFF
TGCGCCAGCAGCTCCAAGGACGAAAGCAGGGAGGAAAAACTGTTTTTT
>TRBJ2-1|TRBD2|TRBV10-2|.
CASMPFSGGYNEQFF
TGCGCCAGCATGCCCTTCAGCGGGGGTTACAATGAGCAGTTCTTC
>TRBJ2-7|.|TRBV30|few
CAWSLSAYEQYF
TGTGCCTGGAGTCTCTCCGCCTACGAGCAGTACTTC
>TRBJ1-4|.|TRBV6-1|.
CARKDTISKKKLFF
TGTGCCAGGAAAGATACGATCAGCAAGAAAAAACTGTTTTTT
>TRBJ2-7|TRBD1|TRBV4-1|.
CASSQVSTGGRYEQYF
TGCGCCAGCAGCCAAGTAAGCACAGGGGGCAGGTACGAGCAGTACTTC